The entry that follows covers one T cell receptor beta chain sequence. Assay: immunoSEQ multiplex PCR; the TCRdb copy retains only in-frame clones and omits some. The data contain about 580,000 clones, 95% to 98% of them seen just once; the ten biggest clones take up 0.25% to 0.35%. The data were taken from a study of shared clonotypes between healthy human individuals. Study background: Researchers assigned three CD4 naive, three CD4 memory, two CD8 naive and one CD8 memory plate to each donor.

The germline V and J ends were trimmed by 7 bases and 5 bases, with 9 bases remaining between them. The CDR3 is 12 amino acids. Germline assignment: CDR1 SGHAT and CDR2 FQNNGV. Naive CD8 cells were CD45RO-negative, positively selected for CCR7, excluding terminally differentiated effector memory CD45RA+ cells. V gene TRBV11-2 combines with J gene TRBJ2-1; D unclear. This sequence was found in a man aged 25 to 40 in good health. The sequenced sample consisted of naive CD8+ T cells sorted from blood. The CDR3 DNA reads as TGTGCCAGCACACGAAACCACAATGAGCAGTTCTTC. The encoded protein is CASTRNHNEQFF. Full variable domain (remainder filled in from reference TRBV11-2 and TRBJ2-1): EAGVAQSPRYKIIEKRQSVAFWCNPISGHATLYWYQQILGQGPKLLIQFQNNGVVDDSQLPKDRFSAERLKGVDSTLKIQPAKLEDSAVYLCASTRNHNEQFFGPGTRLTVL.